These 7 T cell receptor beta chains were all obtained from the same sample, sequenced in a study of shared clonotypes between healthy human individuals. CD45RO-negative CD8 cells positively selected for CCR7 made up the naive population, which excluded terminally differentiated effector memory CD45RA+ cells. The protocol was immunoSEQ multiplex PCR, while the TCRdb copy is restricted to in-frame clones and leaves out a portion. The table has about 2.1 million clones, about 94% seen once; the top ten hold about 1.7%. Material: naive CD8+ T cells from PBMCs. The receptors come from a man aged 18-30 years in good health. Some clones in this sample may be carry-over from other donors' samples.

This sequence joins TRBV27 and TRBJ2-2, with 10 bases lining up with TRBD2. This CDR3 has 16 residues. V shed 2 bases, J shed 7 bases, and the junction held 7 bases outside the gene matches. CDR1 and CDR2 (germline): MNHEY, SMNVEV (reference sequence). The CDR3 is CASSLGPSGSIGELFF. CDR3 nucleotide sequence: TGTGCCAGCAGTTTAGGTCCTAGCGGGAGTATCGGGGAGCTGTTTTTT.

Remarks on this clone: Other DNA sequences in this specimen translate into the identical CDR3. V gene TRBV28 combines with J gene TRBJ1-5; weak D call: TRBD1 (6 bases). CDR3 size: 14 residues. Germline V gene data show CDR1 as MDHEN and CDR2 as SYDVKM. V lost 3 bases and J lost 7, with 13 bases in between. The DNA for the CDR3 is TGTGCCAGCAGTTTGGGGGGGGGCAGGCAGCCCCAGCATTTT. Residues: CASSLGGGRQPQHF.

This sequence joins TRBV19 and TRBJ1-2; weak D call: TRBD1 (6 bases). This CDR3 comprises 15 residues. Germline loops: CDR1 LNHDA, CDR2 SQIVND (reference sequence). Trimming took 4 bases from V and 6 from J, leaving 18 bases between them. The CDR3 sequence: CASSTYRVEVDGYTF. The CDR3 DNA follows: TGTGCCAGTAGTACCTACAGGGTCGAGGTGGATGGCTACACCTTC.

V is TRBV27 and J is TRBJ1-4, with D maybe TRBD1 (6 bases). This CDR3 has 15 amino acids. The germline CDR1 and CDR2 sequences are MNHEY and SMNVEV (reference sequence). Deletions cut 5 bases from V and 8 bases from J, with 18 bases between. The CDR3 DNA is TGTGCCAGCAGTCAGCACAGGGAAGGGGACGAAAAACTGTTTTTT. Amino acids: CASSQHREGDEKLFF.

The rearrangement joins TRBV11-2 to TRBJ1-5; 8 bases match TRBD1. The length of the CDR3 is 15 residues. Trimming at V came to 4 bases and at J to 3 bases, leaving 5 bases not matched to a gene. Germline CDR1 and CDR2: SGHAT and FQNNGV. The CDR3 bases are TGTGCCAGCAGCTCTGGACAGGGCCCCAATCAGCCCCAGCATTTT. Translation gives CASSSGQGPNQPQHF.

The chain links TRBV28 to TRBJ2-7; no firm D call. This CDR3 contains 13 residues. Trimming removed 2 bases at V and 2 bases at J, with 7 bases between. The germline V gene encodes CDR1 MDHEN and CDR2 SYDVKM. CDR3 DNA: TGTGCCAGCAGTTTAAATCCTACCTACGAGCAGTACTTC. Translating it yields CASSLNPTYEQYF.

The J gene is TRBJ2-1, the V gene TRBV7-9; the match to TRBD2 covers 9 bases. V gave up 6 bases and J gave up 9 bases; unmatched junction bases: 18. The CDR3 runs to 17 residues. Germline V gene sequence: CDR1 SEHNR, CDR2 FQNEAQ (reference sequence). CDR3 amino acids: CASSYTPLAGILSEQFF. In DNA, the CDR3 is TGTGCCAGCAGTTATACCCCTCTAGCGGGGATCTTAAGTGAGCAGTTCTTC. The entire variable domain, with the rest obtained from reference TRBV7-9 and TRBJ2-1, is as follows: DTGVSQNPRHKITKRGQNVTFRCDPISEHNRLYWYRQTLGQGPEFLTYFQNEAQLEKSRLLSDRFSAERPKGSFSTLEIQRTEQGDSAMYLCASSYTPLAGILSEQFFGPGTRLTVL.